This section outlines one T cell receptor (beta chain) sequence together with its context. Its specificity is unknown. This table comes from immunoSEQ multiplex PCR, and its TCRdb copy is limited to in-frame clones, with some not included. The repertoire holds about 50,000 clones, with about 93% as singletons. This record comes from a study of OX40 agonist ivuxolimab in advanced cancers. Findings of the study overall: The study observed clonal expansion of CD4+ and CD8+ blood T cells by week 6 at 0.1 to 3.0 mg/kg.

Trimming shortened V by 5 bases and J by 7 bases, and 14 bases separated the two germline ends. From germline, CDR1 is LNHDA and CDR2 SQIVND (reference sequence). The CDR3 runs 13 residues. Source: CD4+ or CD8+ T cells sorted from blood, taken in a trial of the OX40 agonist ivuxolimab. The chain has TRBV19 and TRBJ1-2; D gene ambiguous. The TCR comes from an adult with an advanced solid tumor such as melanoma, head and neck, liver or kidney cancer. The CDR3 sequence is CASSASTITGYTF. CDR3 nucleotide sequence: TGTGCCAGTAGTGCCTCAACGATCACTGGCTACACCTTC.